This TCR beta chain was recorded in a study of T cell responses to AZD1222 COVID-19 vaccine. General observations from the study: Samples come after the peak T cell response, not at day 14. Baseline seropositives among AZD1222 recipients totaled only 5 to 7. The donor cohort was predominantly white British with a female majority, and clonal diversity may have been underestimated.

Concerning this clone: Its specificity is unknown.

CDR1 and CDR2 from the germline V gene are MNHEY and SVGAGI. The CDR3 spans 15 residues. The V and J ends lost 0 bases and 6 bases, in that order; junction bases with no gene match: 4. Repertoires were generated with immunoSEQ multiplex PCR, while TCRdb's copy carries only in-frame clones and drops some. The sample includes some 140,000 clones, approximately 90% of them seen just once. The sequencing here drew on peripheral blood, taken on day 0 of AZD1222 vaccination. This TCR was sampled from an adult in good health. The chain has TRBV6-5 and TRBJ1-1; 10 nucleotides align to TRBD1. The CDR3 loop reads CASSYSTGQGSEAFF. CDR3 coding DNA: TGTGCCAGCAGTTACTCAACGGGACAGGGGTCTGAAGCTTTCTTT.